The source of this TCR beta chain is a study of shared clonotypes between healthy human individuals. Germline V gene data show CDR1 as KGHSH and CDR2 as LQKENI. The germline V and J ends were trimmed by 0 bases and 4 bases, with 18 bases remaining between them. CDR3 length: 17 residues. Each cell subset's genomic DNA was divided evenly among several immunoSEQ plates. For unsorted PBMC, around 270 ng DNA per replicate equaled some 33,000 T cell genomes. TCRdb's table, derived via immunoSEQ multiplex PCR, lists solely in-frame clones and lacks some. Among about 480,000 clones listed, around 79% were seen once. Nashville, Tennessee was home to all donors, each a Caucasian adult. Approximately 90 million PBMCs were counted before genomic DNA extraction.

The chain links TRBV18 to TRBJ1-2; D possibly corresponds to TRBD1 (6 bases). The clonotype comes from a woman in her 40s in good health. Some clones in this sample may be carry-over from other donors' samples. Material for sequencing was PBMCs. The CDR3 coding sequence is TGTGCCAGCTCACCACCAGGCGGGGGGCCGAACAGCTATGGCTACACCTTC. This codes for CASSPPGGGPNSYGYTF.